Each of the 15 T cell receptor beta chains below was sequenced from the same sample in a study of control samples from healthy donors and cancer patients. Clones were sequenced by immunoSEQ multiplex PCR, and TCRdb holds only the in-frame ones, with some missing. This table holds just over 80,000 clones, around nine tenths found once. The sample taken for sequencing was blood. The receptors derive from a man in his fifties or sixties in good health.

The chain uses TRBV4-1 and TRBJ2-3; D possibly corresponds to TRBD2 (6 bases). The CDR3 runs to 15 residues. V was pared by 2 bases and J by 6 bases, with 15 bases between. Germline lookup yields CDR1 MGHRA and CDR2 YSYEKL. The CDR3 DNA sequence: TGCGCCAGCAGCCAATCTGGGGGGATTAGGGATACGCAGTATTTT. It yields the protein CASSQSGGIRDTQYF.

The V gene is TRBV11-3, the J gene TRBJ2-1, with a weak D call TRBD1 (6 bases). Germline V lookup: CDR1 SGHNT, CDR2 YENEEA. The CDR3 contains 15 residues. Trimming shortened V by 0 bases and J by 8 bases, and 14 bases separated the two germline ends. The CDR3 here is CASSLEVQGSYEQFF. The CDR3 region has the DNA TGTGCCAGCAGCTTAGAGGTTCAGGGGTCCTATGAGCAGTTCTTC.

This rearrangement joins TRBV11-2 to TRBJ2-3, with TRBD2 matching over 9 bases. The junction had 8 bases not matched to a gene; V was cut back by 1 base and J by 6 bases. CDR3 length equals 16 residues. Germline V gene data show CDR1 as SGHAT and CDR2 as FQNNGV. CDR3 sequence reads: CASSLVPRGGRDTQYF. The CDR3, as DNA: TGTGCCAGCAGCTTAGTTCCGCGGGGGGGCCGGGATACGCAGTATTTT.

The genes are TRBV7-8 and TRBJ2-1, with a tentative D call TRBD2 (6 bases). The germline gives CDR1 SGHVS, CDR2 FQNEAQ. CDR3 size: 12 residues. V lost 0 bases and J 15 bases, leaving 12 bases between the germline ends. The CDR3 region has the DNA TGTGCCAGCAGCTTAGCGGGACTTGCAGCGTTCTTC. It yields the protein CASSLAGLAAFF.

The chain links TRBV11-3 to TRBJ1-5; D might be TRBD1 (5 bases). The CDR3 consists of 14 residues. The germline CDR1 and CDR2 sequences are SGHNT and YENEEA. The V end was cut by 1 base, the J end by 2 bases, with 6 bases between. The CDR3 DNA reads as TGTGCCAGCAGCTTAGGAGGGGGCAATCAGCCCCAGCATTTT. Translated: CASSLGGGNQPQHF. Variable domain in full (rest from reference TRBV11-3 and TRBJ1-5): EAGVVQSPRYKIIEKKQPVAFWCNPISGHNTLYWYLQNLGQGPELLIRYENEEAVDDSQLPKDRFSAERLKGVDSTLKIQPAELGDSAVYLCASSLGGGNQPQHFGDGTRLSIL.

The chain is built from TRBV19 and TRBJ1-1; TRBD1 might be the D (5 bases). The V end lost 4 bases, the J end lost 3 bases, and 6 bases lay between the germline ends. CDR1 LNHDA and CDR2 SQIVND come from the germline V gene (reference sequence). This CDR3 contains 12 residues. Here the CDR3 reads CASSKGDTEAFF. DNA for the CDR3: TGTGCCAGTAGTAAAGGGGACACTGAAGCTTTCTTT.

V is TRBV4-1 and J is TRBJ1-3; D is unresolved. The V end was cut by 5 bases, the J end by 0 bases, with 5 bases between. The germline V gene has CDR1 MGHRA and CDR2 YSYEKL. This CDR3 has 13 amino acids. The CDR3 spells CASSSLSGNTIYF. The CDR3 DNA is TGCGCCAGCAGCTCTCTCTCTGGAAACACCATATATTTT.

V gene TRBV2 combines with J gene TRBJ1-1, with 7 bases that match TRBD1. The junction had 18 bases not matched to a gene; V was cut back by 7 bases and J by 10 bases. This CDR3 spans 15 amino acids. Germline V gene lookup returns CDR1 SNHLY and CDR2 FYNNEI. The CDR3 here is CASTREQGSSGAAFF. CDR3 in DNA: TGTGCCAGCACCAGAGAACAGGGGTCCTCCGGAGCAGCTTTCTTT.

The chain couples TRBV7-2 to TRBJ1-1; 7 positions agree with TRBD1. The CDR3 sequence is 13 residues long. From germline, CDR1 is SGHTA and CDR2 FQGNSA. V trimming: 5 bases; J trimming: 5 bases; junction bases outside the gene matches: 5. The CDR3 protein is CASSTTGFTEAFF. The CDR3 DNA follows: TGTGCCAGCAGCACGACAGGGTTTACTGAAGCTTTCTTT.

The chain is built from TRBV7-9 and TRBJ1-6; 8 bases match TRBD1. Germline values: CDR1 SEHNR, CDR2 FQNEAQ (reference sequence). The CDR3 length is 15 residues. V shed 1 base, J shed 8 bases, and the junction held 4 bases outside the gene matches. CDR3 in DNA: TGTGCCAGCAGCTTAGGTGCAGGGGGCGATTCACCCCTCCACTTT. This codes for CASSLGAGGDSPLHF.

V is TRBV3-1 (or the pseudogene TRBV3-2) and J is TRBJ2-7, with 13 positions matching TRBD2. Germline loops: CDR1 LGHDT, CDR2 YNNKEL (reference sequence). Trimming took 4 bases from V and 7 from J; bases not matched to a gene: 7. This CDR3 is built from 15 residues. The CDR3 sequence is CASSLWTSGGGEQYF. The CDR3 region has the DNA TGTGCCAGCAGCCTTTGGACTAGCGGGGGCGGGGAGCAGTACTTC.

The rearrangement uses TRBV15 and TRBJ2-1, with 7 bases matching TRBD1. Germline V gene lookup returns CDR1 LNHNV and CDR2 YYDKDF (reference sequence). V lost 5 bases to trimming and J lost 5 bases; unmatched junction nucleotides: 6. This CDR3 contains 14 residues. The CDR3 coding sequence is TGTGCCACCAGCGTAGGACAGGTTAACAATGAGCAGTTCTTC. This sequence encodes CATSVGQVNNEQFF. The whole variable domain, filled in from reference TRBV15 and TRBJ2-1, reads DAMVIQNPRYQVTQFGKPVTLSCSQTLNHNVMYWYQQKSSQAPKLLFHYYDKDFNNEADTPDNFQSRRPNTSFCFLDIRSPGLGDTAMYLCATSVGQVNNEQFFGPGTRLTVL.

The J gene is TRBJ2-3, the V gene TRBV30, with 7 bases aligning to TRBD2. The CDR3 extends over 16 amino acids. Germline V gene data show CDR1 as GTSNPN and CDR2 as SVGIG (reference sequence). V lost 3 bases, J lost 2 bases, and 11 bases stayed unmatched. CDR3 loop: CAWSGFKSGDTDTQYF. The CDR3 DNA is TGTGCCTGGAGCGGCTTCAAAAGCGGGGACACAGATACGCAGTATTTT. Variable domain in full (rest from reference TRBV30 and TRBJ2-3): SQTIHQWPATLVQPVGSPLSLECTVEGTSNPNLYWYRQAAGRGLQLLFYSVGIGQISSEVPQNLSASRPQDRQFILSSKKLLLSDSGFYLCAWSGFKSGDTDTQYFGPGTRLTVL.

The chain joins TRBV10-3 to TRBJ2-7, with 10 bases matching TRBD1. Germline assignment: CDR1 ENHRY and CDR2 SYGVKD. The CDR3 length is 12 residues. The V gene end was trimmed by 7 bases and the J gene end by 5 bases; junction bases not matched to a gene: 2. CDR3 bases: TGTGCCATCAAGGGGACAGGGGACGAGCAGTACTTC. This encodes CAIKGTGDEQYF.

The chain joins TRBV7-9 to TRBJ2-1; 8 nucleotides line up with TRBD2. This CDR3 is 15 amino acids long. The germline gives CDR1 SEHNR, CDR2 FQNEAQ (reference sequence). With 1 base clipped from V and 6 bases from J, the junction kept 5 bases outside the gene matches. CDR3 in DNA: TGTGCCAGCAGCTTAGAGGGTAGCGGGGCCAATGAGCAGTTCTTC. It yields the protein CASSLEGSGANEQFF.